Listed here is a single TCR beta chain. The data stem from a study of Ad26.COV2.S vaccination and SARS-CoV-2 variants. Assay used: immunoSEQ multiplex PCR; TCRdb lists only in-frame clones, some missing. The table lists around 350,000 clones, roughly nine tenths of them singletons. The V and J ends lost 5 bases and 1 base, in that order; junction bases with no gene match: 5. Germline V gene lookup returns CDR1 SGHTA and CDR2 FQGNSA. CDR3 length equals 17 residues. Material: peripheral blood, obtained after recovery from COVID-19. The chain has TRBV7-2 and TRBJ2-7; TRBD2 matches 16 bases. The source is a human donor who had recovered from COVID-19. The CDR3 protein is CASSPGTSGGVSYEQYF. The CDR3 nucleotides are TGTGCCAGCAGCCCCGGGACTAGCGGGGGGGTTTCCTACGAGCAGTACTTC.